The 3 T cell receptor beta chains in this list originate from one sample, sequenced in a study of blood T cell repertoires in COVID-19. Libraries were prepared by immunoSEQ multiplex PCR; TCRdb keeps only in-frame clonotypes and omits some of them. This table has around 150,000 clones, 76% appearing once. Sequenced material: peripheral blood. The receptors shown here come from an elderly woman with active or convalescent COVID-19.

In this sample, this clone turned up a few times. The rearrangement uses TRBV28 and TRBJ1-5, with D unresolved. The CDR3 is made up of 13 amino acids. Germline V gives CDR1 MDHEN, CDR2 SYDVKM. V dropped 2 bases and J dropped 4 bases, with 6 bases sitting between them. In nucleotides, the CDR3 is TGTGCCAGCAGTTTAGTGCAGAATCAGCCCCAGCATTTT. Its protein product is CASSLVQNQPQHF.

This chain joins TRBV2 and TRBJ1-4; D may be TRBD1 (6 bases). Germline V CDR1 and CDR2: SNHLY, FYNNEI. CDR3 length: 16 residues. Trimming pared 0 bases from V and 8 bases from J, leaving 16 bases between. DNA of the CDR3: TGTGCCAGCAGTGAAGCGCTTCGGGACACCGAAGAAAAACTGTTTTTT. It codes for CASSEALRDTEEKLFF.

The chain combines TRBV21-1 with TRBJ1-2; the table's D call TRBD1 went unverified against the DNA. TRBV21-1 represents a pseudogene. The CDR3 extends over 15 amino acids. The CDR3 here is CASSKRQGRDYGYTF. As DNA, the CDR3 is TGTGCCAGCAGCAAACGACAGGGCCGGGACTATGGCTACACCTTC.